Each of the 11 T cell receptor beta chains below was sequenced from the same sample in a study of shared clonotypes between healthy human individuals. Only in-frame clones appear in the TCRdb table, and some are missing; sequencing was by immunoSEQ multiplex PCR. There are about 330,000 clones in the sample; 74% occur only once, and 10% to 13% lies in the top ten. Input material: memory CD4+ T cells sorted from blood. Specified subset: CD45RA-negative fraction. Source of these receptors: a man aged 25-45 years in good health.

This clone was counted only a few times. This chain uses TRBV27 with TRBJ1-1, with 9 nucleotides matching TRBD1. V dropped 6 bases and J dropped 4; count of bases not matched to a gene: 9. CDR1 is MNHEY and CDR2 is SMNVEV in the germline V gene (reference sequence). The CDR3 runs to 15 residues. CDR3 sequence reads: CASRPPGQGTTEAFF. As DNA, the CDR3 is TGTGCCAGCAGACCTCCGGGACAGGGAACCACTGAAGCTTTCTTT.

The chain couples TRBV6-1 to TRBJ2-6; possible D gene TRBD1, 5 bases. Germline CDR1 reads MNHNS; CDR2 reads SASEGT. The CDR3 is 14 amino acids. V was pared by 8 bases and J by 4 bases, with 12 bases between. The CDR3: CASSWGAGANVLTF. Here the CDR3 DNA reads TGTGCCAGCTCATGGGGCGCAGGGGCCAACGTCCTGACTTTC.

The CDR3 coding sequence is TGTGCCAGCAGTGAAGAGCTAGCGCGAAACAATGAGCAGTTCTTC. It codes for CASSEELARNNEQFF. The chain uses TRBV2 and TRBJ2-1; a weak D match, TRBD2 (6 bases). The V end was cut by 1 base, the J end by 5 bases, with 12 bases between. The CDR3 extends over 15 amino acids. Germline CDR1 is SNHLY and CDR2 is FYNNEI.

This clone turned up a few times. The CDR3 loop reads CASSSPHTDTQYF. The CDR3 coding sequence is TGTGCCAGCAGTTCCCCCCACACAGATACGCAGTATTTT. V and J are TRBV27 and TRBJ2-3, with D uncertain. This CDR3 is built from 13 residues. Germline V gives CDR1 MNHEY, CDR2 SMNVEV (reference sequence). Trimming pared 4 bases from V and 2 bases from J, leaving 7 bases between.

This clone was seen once. V is TRBV19 and J is TRBJ2-7; 8 nucleotides line up with TRBD1. CDR1 is LNHDA and CDR2 is SQIVND in the germline V gene (reference sequence). The CDR3 is 15 residues long. V shed 5 bases and J 3 bases; nucleotides not matched to a gene: 9. The CDR3 sequence is CASSGGTGNFYEQYF. DNA for the CDR3: TGTGCCAGTAGTGGAGGGACAGGCAATTTCTACGAGCAGTACTTC.

This chain links TRBV5-6 with TRBJ1-2; D is undetermined. Trimming took off 1 base at V and 4 bases at J, with 11 bases between the two ends. Germline loops: CDR1 SGHDT, CDR2 YYEEEE. The CDR3 totals 14 residues. The CDR3 DNA reads TGTGCCAGCAGCTTGTTGCAGGCGGTCTATGGCTACACCTTC. Protein: CASSLLQAVYGYTF.

This clone was recorded only once. The genes are TRBV27 and TRBJ2-5; TRBD2 aligns across 12 bases. V shed 4 bases, J shed 2 bases, and the junction held 14 bases outside the gene matches. This CDR3 is 19 amino acids long. CDR1 MNHEY and CDR2 SMNVEV come from the germline V gene (reference sequence). The CDR3 region is CASSYSWGLAGGRQETQYF. The CDR3 coding sequence is TGTGCCAGCAGTTACTCCTGGGGGCTAGCGGGAGGGCGTCAAGAGACCCAGTACTTC.

The sample holds a few counts of this clone. The V gene is TRBV7-9, the J gene TRBJ2-1; D is undetermined. The CDR3 covers 15 residues. Germline V gene sequence: CDR1 SEHNR, CDR2 FQNEAQ (reference sequence). Trimming removed 4 bases at V and 9 bases at J, with 19 bases between. The CDR3 loop reads CASSWIRPEISEQFF. CDR3 nucleotides: TGTGCCAGCAGCTGGATCAGGCCTGAAATTAGTGAGCAGTTCTTC.

Details on this clone: Possible read error: a much larger clone is one base away. V gene TRBV29-1 combines with J gene TRBJ1-2; D remains unclear. In germline, CDR1 is SQVTM, CDR2 ANQGSEA. Trimming left V 7 bases short and J 4 bases short, with 13 bases between. This CDR3 contains 12 residues. The CDR3 reads CSGKIESYGYTF. The CDR3 nucleotides are TGCAGCGGCAAAATAGAATCCTATGGCTACACCTTC.

The chain has TRBV19 and TRBJ2-1; 13 nucleotides align to TRBD2. The CDR3 covers 16 residues. Germline V CDR1 and CDR2: LNHDA, SQIVND (reference sequence). The J segment lost 9 bases and the V segment lost 5 bases, leaving 10 bases of the junction unmatched. The CDR3 region has the DNA TGTGCCAGTAGTCTGGCCGGGACTAGCGGGATGGCTGAGCAGTTCTTC. It codes for CASSLAGTSGMAEQFF.

The chain carries TRBV7-9 and TRBJ1-5, with 7 bases aligning to TRBD1. The V segment lost 5 bases and the J segment 0 bases; nucleotides outside the gene matches: 7. Germline V lookup: CDR1 SEHNR, CDR2 FQNEAQ (reference sequence). This CDR3 contains 16 residues. Written as DNA, the CDR3 is TGTGCCAGCAGCCAAGGGGGCCCCCTTAGCAATCAGCCCCAGCATTTT. This translates into CASSQGGPLSNQPQHF.